The 5 T cell receptor beta chains listed next were all sequenced from one sample in a study of blood T cells in healthy people across ages. PCR was performed a second time for roughly 7 to 11 cycles using a sample-barcoded 5' primer and a J-beta primer mix. Each CDR3 protein is one row after TCRdb ran MiXCR on the 5' RACE reads. The repertoire holds around 800,000 distinct CDR3 sequences, with less than 80% as singletons. The sample comprised blood. The receptors shown here come from a man aged 25 to 45 in good health.

On this clonotype: The junction departs from germline at one end; a sequencing error may be responsible. The chain joins TRBV7-9 to TRBJ1-4; no clear D. This CDR3 is 12 amino acids long. Germline V CDR1 and CDR2: SEHNR, FQNEAQ (reference sequence). CDR3 sequence (DNA): TGTACCAGCAGGAATTTAGGTGAAAAACTGTTTTTT. It yields the protein CTSRNLGEKLFF.

The chain has TRBV7-2 and TRBJ2-1; D gene unclear. V was cut by 1 base and J by 6 bases, with 10 bases left in between. Germline values: CDR1 SGHTA, CDR2 FQGNSA. The CDR3 loop spans 14 amino acids. CDR3 residues: CASSLVGYGNEQFF. The CDR3 bases are TGTGCCAGCAGCTTAGTTGGATATGGCAATGAGCAGTTCTTC. The whole variable domain, filled in from reference TRBV7-2 and TRBJ2-1, reads GAGVSQSPSNKVTEKGKDVELRCDPISGHTALYWYRQSLGQGLEFLIYFQGNSAPDKSGLPSDRFSAERTGGSVSTLTIQRTQQEDSAVYLCASSLVGYGNEQFFGPGTRLTVL.

The chain has TRBV2 and TRBJ1-1; D might be TRBD1 (6 bases). V was shortened by 4 bases and J by 5 bases, with 14 bases between the two germline ends. This CDR3 region has 14 residues. Per the germline V gene, CDR1 is SNHLY and CDR2 is FYNNEI. The CDR3 loop is CASSVEQGFTEAFF. The CDR3 coding sequence is TGTGCCAGCAGTGTAGAGCAGGGGTTTACTGAAGCTTTCTTT.

This clonotype was counted only a few times. The chain couples TRBV27 to TRBJ1-5; D not certain. V shed 6 bases and J shed 2 bases, with 5 bases lying between them. The CDR3 loop spans 12 amino acids. Germline V gene data show CDR1 as MNHEY and CDR2 as SMNVEV (reference sequence). The CDR3 DNA reads as TGTGCCAGCAGCACTGGCAATCAGCCCCAGCATTTT. Amino acid sequence: CASSTGNQPQHF.

The chain joins TRBV20-1 to TRBJ1-5; possible D gene TRBD1, 5 bases. V dropped 2 bases and J dropped 0 bases, with 17 bases sitting between them. The CDR3 runs 17 residues. Germline loops: CDR1 DFQATT, CDR2 SNEGSKA (reference sequence). CDR3: CSARKAMDIRSNQPQHF. DNA of the CDR3: TGCAGTGCTAGAAAGGCCATGGACATCCGTAGCAATCAGCCCCAGCATTTT.